One T cell receptor (beta chain) is described in this entry. Its antigen remains unknown. TCRdb used MiXCR to reprocess the RT-PCR reads, holding one entry per CDR3 protein. The table lists 400,000 to 650,000 distinct CDR3 sequences, roughly 7.9% of them singletons. These data are taken from a study of response to subunit inactivated influenza vaccine. There are 13 residues in the CDR3. The V end lost 0 bases, the J end lost 9 bases, and 10 bases lay between the germline ends. Germline CDR1 SGDLS, CDR2 YYNGEE. Study-wide findings and caveats: The study's authors posited that every seasonal influenza vaccination enlists few new T cells.

V gene TRBV9 combines with J gene TRBJ1-5; no definite D call. The TCR was taken from a man aged 50-75 years who received an inactivated influenza vaccine. Source: PBMCs from blood, taken roughly 24 months after vaccination. The CDR3 nucleotides read TGTGCCAGCAGCGTAGAGGCGGGGAGGCCCCAGCATTTT. It is translated as CASSVEAGRPQHF.